The clone carrying this T cell receptor beta chain was seen only a few times. Its antigen is undetermined. This specimen belongs to a study of blood T cells in healthy people across ages. Study-wide results and limits: Among long-lived donors, naive CD4+ cells were more numerous and diversity higher than in aged donors. Estimates drawn from one million T cells were deemed to understate diversity. Unsorted PBMC input precluded a conclusive naive versus antigen-experienced comparison. Getting older went along with TCR beta diversity per million T cells dropping roughly linearly.

Next came a second PCR, run for about 6 to 12 cycles, which used a sample-barcoded 5' primer along with a J-beta primer mix. One entry per CDR3 protein, called by TCRdb with MiXCR from the 5' RACE reads. The table records roughly 1.9 million distinct CDR3 sequences, roughly 43% of them present only once. The CDR3 runs 14 residues. The germline V gene has CDR1 LGHNA and CDR2 YSLEER. The V and J ends lost 1 base and 9 bases, in that order; junction bases with no gene match: 5. The specimen sequenced was blood. This chain uses TRBV4-3 with TRBJ1-5; 8 bases are shared with TRBD1. The receptor was derived from a human donor in good health. CDR3 sequence reads: CASSQAGGPGPQHF. CDR3 DNA: TGCGCCAGCAGCCAAGCAGGGGGCCCGGGGCCCCAGCATTTT.